The TCR beta chain under discussion was sequenced for a study of OX40 agonist ivuxolimab in advanced cancers. Clones were sequenced by immunoSEQ multiplex PCR, and TCRdb holds only the in-frame ones, with some missing. The sample records 90,000 or so clones, roughly 90% being singletons. The germline CDR1 and CDR2 sequences are SGDLS and YYNGEE. The CDR3 is 15 residues long. Trimming took 4 bases from V and 4 from J; bases not matched to a gene: 6. This receptor was taken from an adult with an advanced solid tumor such as melanoma, head and neck, liver or kidney cancer. V is TRBV9 and J is TRBJ2-5; TRBD1 matches 11 bases. The material was CD4+ or CD8+ T cells sorted from blood, obtained in a trial of the OX40 agonist ivuxolimab. CDR3 in amino acids: CASSTTGTGGETQYF. The CDR3 DNA reads TGTGCCAGCAGCACAACCGGGACAGGGGGAGAGACCCAGTACTTC. The variable domain in full, with the rest retrieved from reference TRBV9 and TRBJ2-5, is DSGVTQTPKHLITATGQRVTLRCSPRSGDLSVYWYQQSLDQGLQFLIQYYNGEERAKGNILERFSAQQFPDLHSELNLSSLELGDSALYFCASSTTGTGGETQYFGPGTRLLVL.